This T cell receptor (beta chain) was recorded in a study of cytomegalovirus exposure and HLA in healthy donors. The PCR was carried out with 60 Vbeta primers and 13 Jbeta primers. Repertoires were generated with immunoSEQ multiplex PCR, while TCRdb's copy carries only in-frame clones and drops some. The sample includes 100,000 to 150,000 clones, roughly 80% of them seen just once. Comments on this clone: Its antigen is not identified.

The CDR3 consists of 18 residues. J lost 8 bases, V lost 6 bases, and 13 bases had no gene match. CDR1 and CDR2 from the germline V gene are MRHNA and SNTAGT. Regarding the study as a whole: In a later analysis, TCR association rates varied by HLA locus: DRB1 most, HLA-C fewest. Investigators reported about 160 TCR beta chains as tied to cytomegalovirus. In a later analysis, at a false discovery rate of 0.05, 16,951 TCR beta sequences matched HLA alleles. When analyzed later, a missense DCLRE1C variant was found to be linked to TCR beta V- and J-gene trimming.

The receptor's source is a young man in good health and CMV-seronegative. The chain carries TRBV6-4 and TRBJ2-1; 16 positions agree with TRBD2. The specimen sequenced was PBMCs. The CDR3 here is CASSPGTSGGADLYEQFF. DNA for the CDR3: TGTGCCAGCAGCCCCGGGACTAGCGGGGGGGCCGATTTATATGAGCAGTTCTTC.